What follows describes a single T cell receptor beta chain. Its antigen remains unidentified. The data derive from a study of T cell responses to AZD1222 COVID-19 vaccine. Points from the study as a whole: Repertoires in all cases were sampled only once the peak T cell response had passed. There were mostly white British donors and more females than males, and clonal diversity was possibly underestimated. Distributed over spike, vaccine-associated CD4 TCRs predominated at 160-218 and 743-854. Elevations in Spike-specific TCR breadth and depth followed administration of two AZD1222 doses.

The table came from immunoSEQ multiplex PCR; TCRdb's copy has only in-frame clones and leaves some out. The sample has under 130,000 clones; 91% are singletons. V lost 5 bases and J lost 6, with 13 bases in between. Germline CDR1 is MNHEY and CDR2 is SVGAGI. The CDR3 consists of 13 residues. This TCR derives from an adult in good health. The input for sequencing was peripheral blood, taken on day 0 of AZD1222 vaccination. The genes are TRBV6-5 and TRBJ1-1; D unresolved. CDR3: CASSLLGGSEAFF. CDR3 DNA sequence: TGTGCCAGCAGTCTCCTTGGAGGCTCTGAAGCTTTCTTT.